This T cell receptor beta chain was identified in a study of technical replicates of blood from several donors. This CDR3 region has 13 residues. Per the germline V gene, CDR1 is SGHTS and CDR2 is YDEGEE. V lost 3 bases to trimming and J lost 10 bases, with 15 bases between them. Generated by immunoSEQ multiplex PCR, the TCRdb table keeps only in-frame clones and is missing some. The profile shows roughly 56,000 clones, around 87% of them singletons. The chain recombines TRBV5-8 with TRBJ2-3; D is ambiguous. Sequencing used PBMCs. This clonotype originated in a human donor in good health. Some clones in this sample may be carry-over from other donors' samples. The CDR3 sequence: CASSSLTEYPQYF. The CDR3 DNA sequence: TGTGCCAGCAGCTCTCTAACCGAGTATCCGCAGTATTTT.